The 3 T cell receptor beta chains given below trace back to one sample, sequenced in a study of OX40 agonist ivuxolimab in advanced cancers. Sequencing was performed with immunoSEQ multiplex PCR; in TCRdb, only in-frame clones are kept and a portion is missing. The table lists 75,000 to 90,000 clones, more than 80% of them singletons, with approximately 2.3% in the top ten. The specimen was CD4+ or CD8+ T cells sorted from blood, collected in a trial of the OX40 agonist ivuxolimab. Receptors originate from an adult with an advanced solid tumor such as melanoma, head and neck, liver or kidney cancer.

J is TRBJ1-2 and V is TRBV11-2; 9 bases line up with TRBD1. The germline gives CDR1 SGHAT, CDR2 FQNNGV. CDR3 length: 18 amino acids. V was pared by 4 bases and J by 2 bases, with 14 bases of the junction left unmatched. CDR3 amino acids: CASSSLRTGAKGNYGYTF. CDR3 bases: TGTGCCAGCAGCTCACTGCGGACAGGGGCCAAAGGAAACTATGGCTACACCTTC.

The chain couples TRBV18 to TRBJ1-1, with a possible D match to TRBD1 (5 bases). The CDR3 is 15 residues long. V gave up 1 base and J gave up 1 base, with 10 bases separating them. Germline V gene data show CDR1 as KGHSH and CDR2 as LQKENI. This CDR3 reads CASSPRGDENTEAFF. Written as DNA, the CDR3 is TGTGCCAGCTCACCACGAGGGGACGAGAACACTGAAGCTTTCTTT.

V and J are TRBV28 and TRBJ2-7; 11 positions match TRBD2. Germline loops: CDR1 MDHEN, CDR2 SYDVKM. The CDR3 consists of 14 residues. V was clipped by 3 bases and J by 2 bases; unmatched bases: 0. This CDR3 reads CASSFSGGAYEQYF. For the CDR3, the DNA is TGTGCCAGCAGTTTTAGCGGGGGGGCCTACGAGCAGTACTTC. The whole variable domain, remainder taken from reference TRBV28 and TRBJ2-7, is DVKVTQSSRYLVKRTGEKVFLECVQDMDHENMFWYRQDPGLGLRLIYFSYDVKMKEKGDIPEGYSVSREKKERFSLILESASTNQTSMYLCASSFSGGAYEQYFGPGTRLTVT.